This T cell receptor (beta chain) was observed in a study of post-analysis software for immune sequencing data. The wider study: Multiple sclerosis in the patients followed relapsing-remitting, secondary progressive and progressive-relapsing courses.

A note on this clonotype: Its matching antigen is unknown.

Study-wide results and caveats: Patients used four to six TRBV segments, including TRBV5-6, TRBV5-1 and TRBV20-1, more often than controls.

Every TCR beta cDNA library bore unique molecular identifiers. MiXCR was run by TCRdb on the PCR reads, yielding one entry per CDR3 protein. This sample has about 680,000 distinct CDR3 sequences, with 59% found just once. CDR1 and CDR2 (germline): SGHRS, YFSETQ. This CDR3 region has 18 residues. The sample comprised blood. The TCR was taken from a girl under 10 years old with multiple sclerosis. This sequence joins TRBV5-1 and TRBJ2-4; 7 nucleotides line up with TRBD1. The DNA end is more similar to TRBJ2-7, so the J call may be wrong. The CDR3 nucleotides read TGCGCCAGCAGCGGTAGGAGTGTATTGGGGGACAGCTCCTACGAGCAGTACTTC. This codes for CASSGRSVLGDSSYEQYF.